This TCR beta chain is drawn from a study of cytomegalovirus exposure and HLA in healthy donors. Assay used: immunoSEQ multiplex PCR; TCRdb lists only in-frame clones, some missing. The sample has more than 250,000 clones, roughly 87% seen once. As regards this clone: Antigen unknown.

Points from the study as a whole: The authors listed around 150 TCR beta chains as cytomegalovirus-associated.

CDR1 is SGHTA, CDR2 FQGNSA, per germline. This CDR3 spans 17 amino acids. V was pared by 0 bases and J by 0 bases, with 15 bases between. The donors belonged to the approximately 120-subject validation cohort, separate from the roughly 650-subject first cohort. The TCR sequence derives from a woman aged 25 to 39 in good health and CMV-seropositive. The V and J genes are TRBV7-2 and TRBJ2-7; the D gene is possibly TRBD2 (5 bases). Sequenced material: PBMCs. The DNA of the CDR3 is TGTGCCAGCAGCTTAGCCATGAGAGGGCAGAGCTCCTACGAGCAGTACTTC. Its translation is CASSLAMRGQSSYEQYF.